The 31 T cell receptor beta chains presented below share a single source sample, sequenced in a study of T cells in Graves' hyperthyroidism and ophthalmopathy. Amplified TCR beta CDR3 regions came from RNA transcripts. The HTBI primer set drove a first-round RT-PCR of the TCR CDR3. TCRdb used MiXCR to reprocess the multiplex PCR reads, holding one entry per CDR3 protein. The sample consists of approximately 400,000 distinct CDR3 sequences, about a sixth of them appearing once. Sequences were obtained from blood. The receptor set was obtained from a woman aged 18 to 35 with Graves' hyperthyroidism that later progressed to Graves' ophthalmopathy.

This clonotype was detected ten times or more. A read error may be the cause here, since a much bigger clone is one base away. The CDR3 sequence is CASSFTYEQYF. DNA of the CDR3: TGTGCCAGCAGTTTTACCTACGAGCAGTACTTC. The V and J genes are TRBV28 and TRBJ2-7; no definite D call. The CDR3 has 11 residues. Per germline, CDR1 MDHEN and CDR2 SYDVKM. Trimming shortened V by 3 bases and J by 2 bases, and 2 bases separated the two germline ends.

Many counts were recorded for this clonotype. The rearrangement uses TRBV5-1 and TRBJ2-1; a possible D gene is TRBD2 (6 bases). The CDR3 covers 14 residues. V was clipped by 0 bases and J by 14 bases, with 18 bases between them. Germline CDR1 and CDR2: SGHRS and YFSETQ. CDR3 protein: CASSLEGLYNEKFF. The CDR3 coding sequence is TGCGCCAGCAGCTTGGAGGGACTCTACAATGAAAAGTTCTTC.

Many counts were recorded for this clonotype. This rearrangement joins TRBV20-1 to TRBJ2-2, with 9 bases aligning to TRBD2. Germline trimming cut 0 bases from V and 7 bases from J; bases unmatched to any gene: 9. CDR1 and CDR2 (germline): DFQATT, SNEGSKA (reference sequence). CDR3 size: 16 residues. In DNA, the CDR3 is TGCAGTGCTAGAGATCTCGGAGCGGGAGGTGGCGGGGAGCTGTTTTTT. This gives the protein CSARDLGAGGGGELFF.

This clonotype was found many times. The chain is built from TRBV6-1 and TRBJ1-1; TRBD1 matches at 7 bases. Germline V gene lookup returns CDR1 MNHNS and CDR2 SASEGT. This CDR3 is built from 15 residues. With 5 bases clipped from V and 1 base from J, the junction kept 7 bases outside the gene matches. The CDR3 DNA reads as TGTGCCAGCAGTCTGGGGACAGTTACGAACACTGAAGCTTTCTTT. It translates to CASSLGTVTNTEAFF.

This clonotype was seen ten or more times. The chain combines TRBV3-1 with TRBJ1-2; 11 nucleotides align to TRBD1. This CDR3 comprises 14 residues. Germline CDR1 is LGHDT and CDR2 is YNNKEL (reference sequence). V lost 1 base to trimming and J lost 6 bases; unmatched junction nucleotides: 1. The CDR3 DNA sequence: TGTGCCAGCAGCCAAGGGGGACAGGGGGATGGCTACACCTTC. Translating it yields CASSQGGQGDGYTF.

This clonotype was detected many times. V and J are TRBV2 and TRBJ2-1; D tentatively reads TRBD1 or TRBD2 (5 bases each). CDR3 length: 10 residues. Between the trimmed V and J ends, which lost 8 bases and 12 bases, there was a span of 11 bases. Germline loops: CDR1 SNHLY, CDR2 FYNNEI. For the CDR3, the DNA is TGTGCCAGCTGGGGGACCGGGCAGTTCTTC. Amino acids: CASWGTGQFF.

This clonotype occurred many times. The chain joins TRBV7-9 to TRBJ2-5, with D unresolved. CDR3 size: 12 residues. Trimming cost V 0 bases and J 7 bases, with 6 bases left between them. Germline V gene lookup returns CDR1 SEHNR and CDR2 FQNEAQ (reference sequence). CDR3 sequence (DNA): TGTGCCAGCAGCTTAGCGGCCGGGACCCAGTACTTC. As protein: CASSLAAGTQYF. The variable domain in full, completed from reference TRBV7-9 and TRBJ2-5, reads DTGVSQNPRHKITKRGQNVTFRCDPISEHNRLYWYRQTLGQGPEFLTYFQNEAQLEKSRLLSDRFSAERPKGSFSTLEIQRTEQGDSAMYLCASSLAAGTQYFGPGTRLLVL.

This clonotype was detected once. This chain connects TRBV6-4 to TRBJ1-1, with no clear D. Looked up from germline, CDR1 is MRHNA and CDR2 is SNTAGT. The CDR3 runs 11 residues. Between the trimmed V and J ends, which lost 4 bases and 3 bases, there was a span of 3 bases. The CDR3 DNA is TGTGCCAGCAGTGGACACACTGAAGCTTTCTTT. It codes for CASSGHTEAFF.

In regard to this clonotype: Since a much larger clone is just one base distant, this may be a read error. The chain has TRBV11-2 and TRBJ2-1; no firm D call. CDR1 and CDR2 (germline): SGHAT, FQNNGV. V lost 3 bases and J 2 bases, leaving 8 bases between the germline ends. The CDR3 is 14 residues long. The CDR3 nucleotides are TGTGCCAGCAGCTTTCTGGGTGCCTACAATGAGCAGTTCTTC. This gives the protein CASSFLGAYNEQFF.

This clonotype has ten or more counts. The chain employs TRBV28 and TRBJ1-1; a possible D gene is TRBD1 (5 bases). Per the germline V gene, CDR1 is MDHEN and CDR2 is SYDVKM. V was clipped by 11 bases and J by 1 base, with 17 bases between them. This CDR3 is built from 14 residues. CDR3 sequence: CAVPGSPENTEAFF. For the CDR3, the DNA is TGTGCCGTACCAGGGTCCCCCGAGAACACTGAAGCTTTCTTT.

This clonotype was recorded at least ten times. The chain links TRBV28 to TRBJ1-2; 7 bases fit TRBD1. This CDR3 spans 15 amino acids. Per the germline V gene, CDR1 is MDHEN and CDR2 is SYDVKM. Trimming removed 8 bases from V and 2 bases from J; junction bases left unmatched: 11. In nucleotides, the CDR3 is TGTGCCAGCTCCATCCCGGGACAGATAAACTATGGCTACACCTTC. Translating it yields CASSIPGQINYGYTF.

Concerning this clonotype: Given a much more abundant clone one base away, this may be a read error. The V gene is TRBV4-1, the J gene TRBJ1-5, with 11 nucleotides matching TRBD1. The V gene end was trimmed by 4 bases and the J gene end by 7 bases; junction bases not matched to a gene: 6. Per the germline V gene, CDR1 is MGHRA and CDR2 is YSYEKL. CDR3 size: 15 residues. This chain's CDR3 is CASSLGGQGVQPQHF. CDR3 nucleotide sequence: TGCGCCAGCAGCCTAGGGGGACAGGGGGTCCAGCCCCAGCATTTT.

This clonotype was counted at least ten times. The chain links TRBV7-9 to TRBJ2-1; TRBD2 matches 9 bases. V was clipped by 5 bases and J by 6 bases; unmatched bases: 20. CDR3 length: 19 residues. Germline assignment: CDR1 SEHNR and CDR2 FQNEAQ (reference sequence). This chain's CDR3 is CASSLLTSGRDLFVNEQFF. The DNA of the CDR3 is TGTGCCAGCAGCCTCTTGACTAGCGGAAGAGATTTGTTCGTCAATGAGCAGTTCTTC.

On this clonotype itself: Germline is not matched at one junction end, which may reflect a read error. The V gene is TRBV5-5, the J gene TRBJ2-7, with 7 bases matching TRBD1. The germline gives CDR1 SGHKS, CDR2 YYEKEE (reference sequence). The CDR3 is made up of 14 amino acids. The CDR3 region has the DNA TGCGCCAACAGCTTAAGACAGGGTTCCTACGAGCAGTACTTC. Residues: CANSLRQGSYEQYF.

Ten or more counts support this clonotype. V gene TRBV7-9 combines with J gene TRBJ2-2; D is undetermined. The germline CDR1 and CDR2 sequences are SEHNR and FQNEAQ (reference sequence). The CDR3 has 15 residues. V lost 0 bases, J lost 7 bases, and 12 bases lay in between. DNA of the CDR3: TGTGCCAGCAGCTTAGCCTTGCCTTTAGTCGGGGAGCTGTTTTTT. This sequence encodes CASSLALPLVGELFF.

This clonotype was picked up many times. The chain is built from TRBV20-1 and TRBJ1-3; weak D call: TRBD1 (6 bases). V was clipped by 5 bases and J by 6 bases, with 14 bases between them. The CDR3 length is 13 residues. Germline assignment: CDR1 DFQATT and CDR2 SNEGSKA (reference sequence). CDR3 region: CSARRGGANTIYF. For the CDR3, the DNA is TGCAGTGCTCGACGTGGGGGGGCAAACACCATATATTTT.

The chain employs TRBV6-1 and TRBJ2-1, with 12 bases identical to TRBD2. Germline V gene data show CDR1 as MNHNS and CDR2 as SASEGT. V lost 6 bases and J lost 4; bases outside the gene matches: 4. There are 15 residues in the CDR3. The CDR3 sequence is CASSAGLAGYNEQFF. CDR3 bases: TGTGCCAGCAGCGCGGGACTAGCGGGTTACAATGAGCAGTTCTTC.

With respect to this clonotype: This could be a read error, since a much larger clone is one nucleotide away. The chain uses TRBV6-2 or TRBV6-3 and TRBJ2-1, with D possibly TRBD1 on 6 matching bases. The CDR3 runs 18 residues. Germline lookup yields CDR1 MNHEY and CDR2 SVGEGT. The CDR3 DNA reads TGTGCCAGCAGTTACGACAGGTATGAACCAAGCTCCTACAATGGGCAGTTCTTC. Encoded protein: CASSYDRYEPSSYNGQFF.

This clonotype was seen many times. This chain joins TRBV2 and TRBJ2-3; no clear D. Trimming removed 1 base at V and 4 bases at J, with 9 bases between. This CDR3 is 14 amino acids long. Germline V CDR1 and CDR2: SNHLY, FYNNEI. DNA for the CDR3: TGTGCCAGCAGTGAAGGGACCGTTTCAGATACGCAGTATTTT. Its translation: CASSEGTVSDTQYF.

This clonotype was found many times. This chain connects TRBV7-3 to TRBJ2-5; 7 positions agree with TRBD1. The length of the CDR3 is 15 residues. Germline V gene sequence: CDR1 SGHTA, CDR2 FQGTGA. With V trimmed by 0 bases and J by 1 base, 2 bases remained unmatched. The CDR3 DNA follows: TGTGCCAGCAGCTTAACCCGGGACAGCCAAGAGACCCAGTACTTC. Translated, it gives CASSLTRDSQETQYF. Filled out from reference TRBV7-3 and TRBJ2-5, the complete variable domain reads GAGVSQTPSNKVTEKGKYVELRCDPISGHTALYWYRQSLGQGPEFLIYFQGTGAADDSGLPNDRFFAVRPEGSVSTLKIQRTERGDSAVYLCASSLTRDSQETQYFGPGTRLLVL.

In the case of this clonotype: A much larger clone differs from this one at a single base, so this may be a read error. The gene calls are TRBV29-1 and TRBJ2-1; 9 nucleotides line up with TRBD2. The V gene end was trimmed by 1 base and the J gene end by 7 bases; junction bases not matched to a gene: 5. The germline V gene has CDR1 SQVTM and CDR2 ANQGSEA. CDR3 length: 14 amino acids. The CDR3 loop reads CSVEVLAGGNEQFF. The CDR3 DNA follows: TGCAGCGTTGAAGTACTAGCGGGTGGGAATGAGCAGTTCTTC.

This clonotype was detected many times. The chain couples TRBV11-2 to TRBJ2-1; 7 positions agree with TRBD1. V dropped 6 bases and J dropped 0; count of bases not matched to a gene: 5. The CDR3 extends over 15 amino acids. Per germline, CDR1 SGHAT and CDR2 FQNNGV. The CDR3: CASRPRDSSYNEQFF. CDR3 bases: TGTGCCAGCAGACCCCGGGACAGCTCCTACAATGAGCAGTTCTTC.

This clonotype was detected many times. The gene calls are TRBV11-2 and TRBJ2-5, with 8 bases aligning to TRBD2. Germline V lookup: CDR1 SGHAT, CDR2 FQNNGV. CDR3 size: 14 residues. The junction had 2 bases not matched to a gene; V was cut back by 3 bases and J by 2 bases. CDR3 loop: CASSFVAGQETQYF. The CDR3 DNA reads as TGTGCCAGCAGCTTTGTAGCGGGGCAAGAGACCCAGTACTTC.

The CDR3 is CASSLKGGDVANEQFF. CDR3 bases: TGTGCCAGCAGTTTAAAAGGGGGTGATGTGGCCAATGAGCAGTTCTTC. The chain employs TRBV12-3 or TRBV12-4 and TRBJ2-1; TRBD1 is a possible D gene (6 bases). Trimming shortened V by 2 bases and J by 6 bases, and 17 bases separated the two germline ends. The CDR3 runs to 16 residues.

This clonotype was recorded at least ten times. CDR3 in amino acids: CATLRQGVSFTGELFF. The CDR3 DNA is TGTGCCACCCTAAGACAGGGAGTGTCTTTCACCGGGGAGCTGTTTTTT. The chain links TRBV6-1 to TRBJ2-2; 7 bases fit TRBD1. The CDR3 runs to 16 residues. Germline trimming cut 10 bases from V and 4 bases from J; bases unmatched to any gene: 15. Germline V gives CDR1 MNHNS, CDR2 SASEGT.

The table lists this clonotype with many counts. The DNA of the CDR3 is TGTGCCAGCAGCTTTTCAGCGGGTAGCGGTAGCACAGATACGCAGTATTTT. Encoded protein: CASSFSAGSGSTDTQYF. This chain joins TRBV7-8 and TRBJ2-3; possible D gene TRBD2, 6 bases. Between the trimmed V and J ends, which lost 3 bases and 0 bases, there was a span of 16 bases. This CDR3 contains 17 residues. CDR1 SGHVS and CDR2 FQNEAQ come from the germline V gene.

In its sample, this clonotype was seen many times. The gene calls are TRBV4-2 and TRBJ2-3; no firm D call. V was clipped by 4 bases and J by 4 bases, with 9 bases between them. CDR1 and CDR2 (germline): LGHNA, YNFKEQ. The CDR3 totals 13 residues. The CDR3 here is CASSPYGADTQYF. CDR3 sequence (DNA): TGTGCCAGCAGCCCTTACGGTGCAGATACGCAGTATTTT.

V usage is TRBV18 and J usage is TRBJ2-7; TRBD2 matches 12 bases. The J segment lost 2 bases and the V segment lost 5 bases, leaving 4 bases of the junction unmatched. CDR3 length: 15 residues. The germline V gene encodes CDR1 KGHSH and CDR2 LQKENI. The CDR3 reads CASSASGRATYEQYF. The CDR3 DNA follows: TGTGCCAGCTCAGCTAGCGGGAGGGCCACCTACGAGCAGTACTTC.

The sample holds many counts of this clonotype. The CDR3 coding sequence is TGTGCCTGGAGTGTACCCCTAGCGGGAAGGAATGAGCAGTTCTTC. Translation: CAWSVPLAGRNEQFF. V usage is TRBV30 and J usage is TRBJ2-1, with TRBD2 matching 9 bases. This CDR3 spans 15 amino acids. The trim removed 0 bases at V and 7 bases at J, leaving 7 bases unmatched. Germline CDR1 GTSNPN, CDR2 SVGIG (reference sequence).

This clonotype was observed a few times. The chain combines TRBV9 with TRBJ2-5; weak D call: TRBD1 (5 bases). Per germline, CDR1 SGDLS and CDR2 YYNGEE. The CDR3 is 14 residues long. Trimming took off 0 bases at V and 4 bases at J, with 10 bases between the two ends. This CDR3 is CASSVAGLRETQYF. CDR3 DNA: TGTGCCAGCAGCGTAGCAGGGTTGAGAGAGACCCAGTACTTC.

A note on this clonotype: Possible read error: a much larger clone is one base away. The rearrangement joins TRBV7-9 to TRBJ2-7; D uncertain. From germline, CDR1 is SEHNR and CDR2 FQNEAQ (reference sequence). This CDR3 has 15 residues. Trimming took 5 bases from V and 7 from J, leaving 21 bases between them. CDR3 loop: CASSQPFTGPDEQYF. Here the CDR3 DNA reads TGTGCCAGCAGCCAGCCTTTTACCGGGCCTGATGAGCAGTACTTC.